This TCR beta chain was captured by sequencing in a study of beta chain features in type 1 diabetes. General study findings and limits: Type 1 diabetes patients showed a moderate but significant shortening of TCRB CDR3s in all four CD4+ subsets. Individuals with type 1 diabetes displayed fewer insertions and more deletions at VDJ junctions. A potential PCR bias toward shorter templates would be equal in patient and control samples.

There are many counts of this clone. The antigen is not known. The sequenced template was cDNA made from the entire isolated RNA. Only in-frame clones appear in the TCRdb table, and some are missing; sequencing was by immunoSEQ multiplex PCR. Found here are around 150,000 clones, 9% to 10% of them singletons; the top ten hold under 0.75%. Every donor had blood drawn once into heparin, around 0.12 L on average. Germline V CDR1 and CDR2: ENHRY, SYGVKD. CDR3 length: 13 amino acids. Trimming pared 6 bases from V and 7 bases from J, leaving 15 bases between. The sequence was collected from a woman in her thirties with type 1 diabetes. Sequencing used central memory CD4+ T cells from blood. This rearrangement joins TRBV10-3 to TRBJ1-1, with TRBD1 as a possible D gene (5 bases). This CDR3 reads CAISLTERIEAFF. CDR3 sequence (DNA): TGTGCCATCAGCTTGACAGAAAGAATTGAAGCTTTCTTT.